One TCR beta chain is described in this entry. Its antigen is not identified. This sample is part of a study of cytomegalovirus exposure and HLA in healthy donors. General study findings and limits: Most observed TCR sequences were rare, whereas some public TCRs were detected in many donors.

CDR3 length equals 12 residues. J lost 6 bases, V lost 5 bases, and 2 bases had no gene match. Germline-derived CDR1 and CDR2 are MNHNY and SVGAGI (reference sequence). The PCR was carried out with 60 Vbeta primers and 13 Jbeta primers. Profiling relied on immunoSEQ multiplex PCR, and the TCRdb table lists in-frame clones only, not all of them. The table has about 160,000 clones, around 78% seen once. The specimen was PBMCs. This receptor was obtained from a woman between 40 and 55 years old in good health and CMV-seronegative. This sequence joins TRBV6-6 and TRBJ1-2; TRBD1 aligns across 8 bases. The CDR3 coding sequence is TGTGCCAGCAGTGACAGGGGTCATGGCTACACCTTC. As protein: CASSDRGHGYTF.